Below are 10 T cell receptor beta chains sequenced from a single sample in a study of tumor-infiltrating lymphocytes in oesophageal squamous cell carcinoma. One entry per CDR3 protein results from TCRdb running MiXCR on the PCR reads. This sample has 9,500 to 11,000 distinct CDR3 sequences, with roughly 52% found just once. Material for sequencing was esophageal tumor tissue. These TCRs come from a female donor with esophageal squamous cell carcinoma.

The chain carries TRBV6-8 and TRBJ2-3; the D gene is possibly TRBD2 (5 bases). The ends were cut back, 5 bases at V and 5 bases at J, with 14 bases in the middle. This CDR3 has 14 residues. In germline, CDR1 is MNHGY, CDR2 SAAAGT. CDR3 loop: CASSVRGNRDTQYF. The CDR3 DNA reads as TGTGCCAGCAGTGTTCGAGGGAACAGAGATACGCAGTATTTT.

By sample share, this clonotype is medium-sized (0.01 to 0.1%). The chain employs TRBV24-1 and TRBJ2-3; TRBD2 aligns across 10 bases. From germline, CDR1 is KGHDR and CDR2 SFDVKD. The junction had 3 bases not matched to a gene; V was cut back by 0 bases and J by 7 bases. The CDR3 runs to 15 residues. DNA of the CDR3: TGTGCCACCAGTGATTTGGGGACTAGCGCCTATACGCAGTATTTT. The encoded protein is CATSDLGTSAYTQYF.

The chain joins TRBV11-3 to TRBJ2-3; no firm D call. V was cut by 5 bases and J by 6 bases, with 12 bases left in between. The CDR3 length is 13 residues. Germline loops: CDR1 SGHNT, CDR2 YENEEA. The CDR3: CASSPGMGDTQYF. CDR3 nucleotide sequence: TGTGCCAGCAGCCCCGGCATGGGGGATACGCAGTATTTT.

The chain links TRBV10-1 to TRBJ2-2; 7 bases map to TRBD2. CDR1 WNHNN and CDR2 SYGVQD come from the germline V gene (reference sequence). This CDR3 contains 14 residues. Germline trimming cut 0 bases from V and 5 bases from J; bases unmatched to any gene: 0. The CDR3 nucleotides are TGCGCCAGCAGTGAGTCGGGAGGGACCGGGGAGCTGTTTTTT. Amino acid sequence: CASSESGGTGELFF.

This chain connects TRBV12-3 or TRBV12-4 to TRBJ2-4; D is unresolved. The J call could be wrong; TRBJ2-7 is a better fit for the DNA end. The CDR3 extends over 15 amino acids. In DNA form, the CDR3 reads TGTGCCAGCAGCCGAAGCCCAGACCGCTCCTACGAGCAGTACTTC. Translation: CASSRSPDRSYEQYF.

In this sample, this clonotype turned up once. V is TRBV12-3 or TRBV12-4 and J is TRBJ2-2, with a possible D match to TRBD1 (6 bases). The V end lost 6 bases, the J end lost 5 bases, and 13 bases lay between the germline ends. The CDR3 contains 14 residues. CDR3 in DNA: TGTGCCAGCAGCCCCGCAGGGGTTACCGGGGAGCTGTTTTTT. This encodes CASSPAGVTGELFF.

The chain joins TRBV6-6 to TRBJ1-5; D remains ambiguous. The V gene lost 5 bases and the J gene lost 4 bases, with 3 bases spanning the gap. Germline V gene data show CDR1 as MNHNY and CDR2 as SVGAGI (reference sequence). There are 11 residues in the CDR3. CDR3 nucleotides: TGTGCCAGCAGTACTAATCAGCCCCAGCATTTT. Translating gives CASSTNQPQHF.

The chain joins TRBV7-2 to TRBJ2-1, with unresolved D. This CDR3 comprises 14 residues. Germline assignment: CDR1 SGHTA and CDR2 FQGNSA. Trimming stripped 1 base from V and 3 bases from J, with 7 bases between. The CDR3 region is CASSLEGSYNEQFF. DNA for the CDR3: TGTGCCAGCAGCTTAGAGGGCAGCTACAATGAGCAGTTCTTC.

This clonotype was detected once. The V gene is TRBV28, the J gene TRBJ2-4; 9 positions agree with TRBD2. With the DNA end fitting TRBJ2-6 better, the J assignment may be wrong. Germline V lookup: CDR1 MDHEN, CDR2 SYDVKM. The CDR3 has 14 amino acids. This CDR3 reads CASSDSGSNSVLTF. CDR3 sequence (DNA): TGTGCCAGCAGCGATAGCGGGAGCAACTCCGTCCTGACTTTC.

This chain joins TRBV10-2 and TRBJ2-5; the D is unclear. CDR1 WSHSY and CDR2 SAAADI come from the germline V gene. The CDR3 sequence is 14 residues long. V lost 4 bases, J lost 1 base, and 10 bases lay in between. The CDR3 region has the DNA TGCGCCAGCAGTGGATGGGCGGCCCAAGAGACCCAGTACTTC. This encodes CASSGWAAQETQYF.